Following are 20 T cell receptor beta chains from one sample sequenced in a study of T cells in Graves' hyperthyroidism and ophthalmopathy. Amplification of TCR beta CDR3 regions was performed using RNA transcripts as template. In the first-round RT-PCR of the TCR CDR3, the HTBI primer set was used. TCRdb analysed the multiplex PCR reads with MiXCR anew, one entry per CDR3 protein. Found here are about 280,000 distinct CDR3 sequences, about 25% of them singletons; the top ten hold 25% to 30%. Material: blood. Source of these receptors: a man between 35 and 55 years old with Graves' hyperthyroidism that later progressed to Graves' ophthalmopathy.

This clonotype was counted ten times or more. The chain combines TRBV15 with TRBJ2-2, with D tentatively TRBD2 (6 bases). Germline V CDR1 and CDR2: LNHNV, YYDKDF (reference sequence). The CDR3 length is 16 residues. Deletions cut 3 bases from V and 4 bases from J, with 15 bases between. The CDR3 loop reads CATSSPRREPTGELFF. CDR3 nucleotides: TGTGCCACCAGCAGCCCTAGACGGGAGCCCACCGGGGAGCTGTTTTTT.

This clonotype was found many times. The chain uses TRBV6-5 and TRBJ2-7; unclear D gene. This CDR3 comprises 13 residues. Deletions cut 2 bases from V and 2 bases from J, with 7 bases between. The germline gives CDR1 MNHEY, CDR2 SVGAGI. The CDR3 is CASSYRRPYEQYF. CDR3 nucleotide sequence: TGTGCCAGCAGTTACCGCCGGCCCTACGAGCAGTACTTC.

The chain links TRBV7-2 to TRBJ2-5; the D gene is possibly TRBD2 (5 bases). This CDR3 comprises 16 residues. Germline assignment: CDR1 SGHTA and CDR2 FQGNSA. V gave up 5 bases and J gave up 1 base, with 17 bases separating them. The CDR3 loop is CASSPNQRGSQETQYF. The CDR3 DNA is TGTGCCAGCAGCCCTAACCAGAGAGGGTCCCAAGAGACCCAGTACTTC.

This clonotype was detected ten times or more. This chain connects TRBV19 to TRBJ1-1; D unresolved. The CDR3 length is 15 residues. Trimming cost V 1 base and J 1 base, with 10 bases left between them. Germline lookup yields CDR1 LNHDA and CDR2 SQIVND (reference sequence). CDR3: CASSIVPRTNTEAFF. The CDR3 nucleotides read TGTGCCAGTAGTATAGTCCCCAGGACGAACACTGAAGCTTTCTTT.

The chain links TRBV6-5 to TRBJ2-7, with D possibly being TRBD2 (6 bases). Looked up from germline, CDR1 is MNHEY and CDR2 is SVGAGI. The V and J ends lost 2 bases and 5 bases respectively, with 16 bases between them. The CDR3 is made up of 15 amino acids. CDR3: CASSYQRQGGHEQYF. In DNA, the CDR3 is TGTGCCAGCAGTTACCAAAGGCAGGGAGGCCACGAGCAGTACTTC.

This clonotype came up a few times. Being one base from a much bigger clone, this may be a read error. The chain carries TRBV9 and TRBJ1-1; TRBD1 is a possible D gene (6 bases). The CDR3 spans 13 residues. Germline CDR1 and CDR2: SGDLS and YYNGEE. The chain's CDR3 is CTSSMGGPGEAFF. The CDR3 region has the DNA TGTACCAGCAGCATGGGGGGGCCTGGTGAAGCTTTCTTT.

This clonotype has at least ten counts. The chain couples TRBV19 to TRBJ1-2, with D possibly TRBD1 on 6 matching bases. The V end was cut by 3 bases, the J end by 5 bases, with 19 bases between. Germline V gene lookup returns CDR1 LNHDA and CDR2 SQIVND (reference sequence). The CDR3 sequence is 16 residues long. The CDR3 here is CASSMRFAGAGYGYTF. The CDR3 nucleotides are TGTGCCAGTAGTATGAGGTTCGCAGGGGCTGGGTATGGCTACACCTTC.

This clonotype was detected ten times or more. The CDR3 protein is CASSPFWEMSGYTF. CDR3 DNA: TGCGCCAGCAGCCCCTTCTGGGAAATGAGTGGCTACACCTTC. V gene TRBV4-1 combines with J gene TRBJ1-2; D is ambiguous. V was clipped by 4 bases and J by 7 bases, with 16 bases between them. Germline V gene lookup returns CDR1 MGHRA and CDR2 YSYEKL. The CDR3 totals 14 residues.

This clonotype was observed once. CDR3 region: CAWRTDMNTEAFF. The CDR3 DNA follows: TGTGCCTGGAGGACAGACATGAACACTGAAGCTTTCTTT. The gene calls are TRBV30 and TRBJ1-1; possibly TRBD1 for D (5 bases). With 3 bases removed from V and 0 bases from J, the gap between germline ends came to 8 bases. Germline V gene sequence: CDR1 GTSNPN, CDR2 SVGIG (reference sequence). This CDR3 contains 13 residues. Using reference TRBV30 and TRBJ1-1 for the parts outside the CDR3, the full variable domain is SQTIHQWPATLVQPVGSPLSLECTVEGTSNPNLYWYRQAAGRGLQLLFYSVGIGQISSEVPQNLSASRPQDRQFILSSKKLLLSDSGFYLCAWRTDMNTEAFFGQGTRLTVV.

On this clonotype itself: This may come from a read error, since a much larger clone is one base off. The chain carries TRBV18 and TRBJ1-2; perhaps TRBD1 as D (5 bases). The germline gives CDR1 KGHSH, CDR2 LQKENI. V was shortened by 4 bases and J by 3 bases, with 9 bases between the two germline ends. The CDR3 is 13 residues long. The CDR3 is CASSQRGDYGYTF. The CDR3 nucleotides read TGTGCCAGCTCACAACGGGGGGACTATGGCTACACCTTC.

This clonotype came up a few times. The V and J genes are TRBV24-1 and TRBJ1-1; D remains ambiguous. CDR1 and CDR2 (germline): KGHDR, SFDVKD. The CDR3 length is 12 residues. The V end was cut by 1 base, the J end by 11 bases, with 10 bases between. This CDR3 is CATSDFRVRAFF. The CDR3 nucleotides are TGTGCCACCAGTGATTTTAGGGTGCGGGCTTTCTTT.

The chain recombines TRBV6-2 or TRBV6-3 with TRBJ1-3, with D unclear. CDR3 size: 8 residues. V lost 8 bases, J lost 11 bases, and 4 bases lay in between. Germline V gene sequence: CDR1 MNHEY, CDR2 SVGEGT. The CDR3 spells CASSAIYF. CDR3 DNA sequence: TGTGCCAGCTCTGCCATATATTTT.

This clonotype was counted at least ten times. The V call is TRBV28, the J call TRBJ1-1; D gene unclear. Trimming removed 6 bases from V and 11 bases from J, with 16 bases in between. CDR1 and CDR2 (germline): MDHEN, SYDVKM. This CDR3 spans 12 amino acids. The CDR3 coding sequence is TGTGCCAGCAGCCTCGGACCGGGATTCGCTTTCTTT. Amino acids: CASSLGPGFAFF.

This clonotype has at least ten counts. The rearrangement links TRBV18 to TRBJ1-2, with D unclear. Germline lookup yields CDR1 KGHSH and CDR2 LQKENI. This CDR3 has 13 residues. Deletions cut 3 bases from V and 8 bases from J, with 13 bases between. The CDR3 nucleotides read TGTGCCAGCTCACCCCGACATTCGGACGGCTACACCTTC. Amino acids: CASSPRHSDGYTF.

This clonotype was recorded many times. The chain carries TRBV6-1 and TRBJ1-2, with D perhaps TRBD1 (5 bases). CDR1 is MNHNS, CDR2 SASEGT, per germline. The CDR3 has 11 amino acids. The V and J ends lost 8 bases and 2 bases respectively, with 6 bases between them. The CDR3 loop reads CASDRNYGYTF. The DNA of the CDR3 is TGTGCCAGCGACAGAAACTATGGCTACACCTTC.

This clonotype was picked up many times. The chain has TRBV7-8 and TRBJ1-5; possible D gene TRBD1, 5 bases. The CDR3 loop spans 13 amino acids. Germline V lookup: CDR1 SGHVS, CDR2 FQNEAQ. V was pared by 1 base and J by 9 bases, with 10 bases between. CDR3 coding DNA: TGTGCCAGCAGCTTAGGCAGGGAGGCGCCCCAGCATTTT. This encodes CASSLGREAPQHF.

The CDR3 here is CASSLVVSYEQYF. CDR3 nucleotide sequence: TGTGCCAGCAGCTTGGTTGTTTCCTACGAGCAGTACTTC. This rearrangement joins TRBV11-2 to TRBJ2-7; unclear D gene. V was trimmed by 3 bases and J by 1 base, leaving 7 bases between them. The CDR3 spans 13 residues. Per the germline V gene, CDR1 is SGHAT and CDR2 is FQNNGV.

This clonotype was seen at least ten times. The chain uses TRBV7-8 and TRBJ2-7, with a tentative D call TRBD1 (6 bases). The V gene lost 3 bases and the J gene lost 3 bases, with 21 bases spanning the gap. The germline V gene has CDR1 SGHVS and CDR2 FQNEAQ. The CDR3 consists of 17 residues. CDR3 in amino acids: CASSFRRDTGFVYEQYF. In DNA, the CDR3 is TGTGCCAGCAGCTTCCGAAGAGATACAGGGTTCGTCTACGAGCAGTACTTC.

V is TRBV12-3 or TRBV12-4 and J is TRBJ1-2, with D maybe TRBD1 (6 bases). The CDR3 spans 15 residues. Trimming cost V 1 base and J 7 bases, with 16 bases left between them. CDR3 residues: CASSLVGASPGGYTF. The CDR3, as DNA: TGTGCCAGCAGTTTAGTGGGGGCGAGTCCTGGTGGCTACACCTTC.

V usage is TRBV3-1 and J usage is TRBJ2-7; no clear D. The V end lost 1 base, the J end lost 2 bases, and 9 bases lay between the germline ends. Germline-derived CDR1 and CDR2 are LGHDT and YNNKEL (reference sequence). The CDR3 length is 14 residues. In nucleotides, the CDR3 is TGTGCCAGCAGCCAAGCAAAACTACCCTACGAGCAGTACTTC. It translates to CASSQAKLPYEQYF.